This record concerns one TCR beta chain sequence. Its target is unknown. Time point here: cycle 4 day 1 (C4D1), after five to seven weeks of nivolumab. Autologous stem cell transplantation was followed by relapse in every patient, and brentuximab vedotin exposure varied. This specimen comes from a study of PD-1 blockade in classical Hodgkin lymphoma. Study observations and caveats: Before treatment, complete responders showed about the same diversity as newly diagnosed patients. Diversity in CD4+ TCRs, unlike that measured in CD8+ TCRs, had risen significantly by C4D1.

Some clones are missing from TCRdb's copy, which holds only in-frame ones; the method was immunoSEQ multiplex PCR. This sample yields about 110,000 clones, of which about 92% are seen a single time; around a fifth belongs to the top ten. Trimming cost V 1 base and J 0 bases, with 10 bases left between them. The CDR3 is 15 residues long. CDR1 and CDR2 from the germline V gene are MDHEN and SYDVKM. The sequences come from peripheral blood mononuclear cells (PBMCs), collected before the fourth cycle of nivolumab. The receptor comes from a human donor with classical Hodgkin lymphoma. The chain links TRBV28 to TRBJ2-7, with D tentatively TRBD1 (6 bases). CDR3 protein: CASSLYEGDSYEQYF. The CDR3 nucleotides are TGTGCCAGCAGTTTATATGAGGGGGACTCCTACGAGCAGTACTTC.